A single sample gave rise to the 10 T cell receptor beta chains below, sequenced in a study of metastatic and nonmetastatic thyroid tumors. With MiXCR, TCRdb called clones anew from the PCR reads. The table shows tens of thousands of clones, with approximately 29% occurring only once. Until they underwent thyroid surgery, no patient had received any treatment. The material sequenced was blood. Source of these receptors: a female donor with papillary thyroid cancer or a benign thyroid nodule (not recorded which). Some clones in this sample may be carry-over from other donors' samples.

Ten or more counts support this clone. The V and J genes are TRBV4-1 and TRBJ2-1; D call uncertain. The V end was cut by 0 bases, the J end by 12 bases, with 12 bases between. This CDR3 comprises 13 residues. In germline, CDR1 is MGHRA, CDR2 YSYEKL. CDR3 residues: CASSQEKTRWQFF. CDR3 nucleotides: TGCGCCAGCAGCCAAGAAAAAACAAGGTGGCAGTTCTTC.

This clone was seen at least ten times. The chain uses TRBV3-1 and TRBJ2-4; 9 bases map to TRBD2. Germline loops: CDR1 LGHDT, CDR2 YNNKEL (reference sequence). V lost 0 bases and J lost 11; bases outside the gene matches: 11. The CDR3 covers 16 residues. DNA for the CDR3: TGTGCCAGCAGCCAAGATGGGGGACTAGCCGCTCGGCTTCAGTACTTC. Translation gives CASSQDGGLAARLQYF.

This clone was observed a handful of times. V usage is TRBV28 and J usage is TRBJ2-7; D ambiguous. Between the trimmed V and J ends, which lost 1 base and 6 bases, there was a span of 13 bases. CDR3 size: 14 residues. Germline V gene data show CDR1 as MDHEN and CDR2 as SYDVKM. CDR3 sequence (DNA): TGTGCCAGCAGTTTATTAACAGTTGCAGGCGAGCAGTACTTC. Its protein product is CASSLLTVAGEQYF.

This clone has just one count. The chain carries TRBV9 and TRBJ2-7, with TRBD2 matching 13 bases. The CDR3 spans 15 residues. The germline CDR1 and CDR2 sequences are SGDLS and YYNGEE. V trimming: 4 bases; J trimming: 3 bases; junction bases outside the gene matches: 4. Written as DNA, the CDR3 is TGTGCCAGCAGCACCGGGACTAGCGGGGACTACGAGCAGTACTTC. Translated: CASSTGTSGDYEQYF.

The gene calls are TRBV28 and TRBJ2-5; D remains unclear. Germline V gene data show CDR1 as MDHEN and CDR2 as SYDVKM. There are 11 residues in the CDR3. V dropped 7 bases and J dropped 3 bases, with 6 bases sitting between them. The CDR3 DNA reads TGTGCCAGCATGGACGAAGAGACCCAGTACTTC. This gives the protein CASMDEETQYF.

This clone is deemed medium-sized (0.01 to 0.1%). For the CDR3, the DNA is TGTGCCACCAGAGACTCCCGGGACCCCAAAGGGAACTATGGCTACACCTTC. It encodes CATRDSRDPKGNYGYTF. V and J are TRBV15 and TRBJ1-2, with TRBD1 as a possible D gene (5 bases). CDR3 length: 17 residues. The V and J ends lost 6 bases and 2 bases respectively, with 22 bases between them. Germline values: CDR1 LNHNV, CDR2 YYDKDF (reference sequence).

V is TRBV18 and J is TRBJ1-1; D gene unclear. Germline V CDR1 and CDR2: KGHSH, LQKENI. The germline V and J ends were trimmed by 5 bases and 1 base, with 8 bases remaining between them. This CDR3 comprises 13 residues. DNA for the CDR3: TGTGCCAGCTCAGTAAGACAGAACACTGAAGCTTTCTTT. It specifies CASSVRQNTEAFF.

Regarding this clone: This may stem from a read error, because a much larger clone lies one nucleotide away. CDR3 DNA: TGTGCCAGCAGCCCCACAGCGAACACTGAAGCTTCCTTT. Translated: CASSPTANTEASF. The rearrangement joins TRBV9 to TRBJ1-1; D not resolved. The CDR3 runs 13 residues. Germline V gene data show CDR1 as SGDLS and CDR2 as YYNGEE.

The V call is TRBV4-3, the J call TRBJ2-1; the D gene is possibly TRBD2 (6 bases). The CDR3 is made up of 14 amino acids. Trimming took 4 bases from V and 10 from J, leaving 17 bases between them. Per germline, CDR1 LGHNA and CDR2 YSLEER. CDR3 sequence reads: CASSRKAGIREQFF. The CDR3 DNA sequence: TGCGCCAGCAGCCGGAAGGCGGGAATCCGGGAGCAGTTCTTC.

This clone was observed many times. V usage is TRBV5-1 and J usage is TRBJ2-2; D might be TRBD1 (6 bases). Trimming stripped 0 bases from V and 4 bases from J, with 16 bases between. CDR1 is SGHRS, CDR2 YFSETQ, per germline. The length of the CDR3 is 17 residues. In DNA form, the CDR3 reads TGCGCCAGCAGCTTGGGTACCAGGGGAAGGAGCACCGGGGAGCTGTTTTTT. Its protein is CASSLGTRGRSTGELFF.